The sequence of this TCR beta chain was determined in a study of OX40 agonist ivuxolimab in advanced cancers. Regarding the complete study: The costimulatory receptor OX40 (CD134) was targeted by ivuxolimab, a fully human IgG2 agonistic monoclonal antibody. The dose-escalation cohort was 82.7% male with a mean age of approximately 60 years, ranging from roughly 20 to 80. Intravenous ivuxolimab was administered to patients every 2 weeks at six dose levels: 0.01, 0.1, 0.3, 1.5, 3 and 10 mg/kg. Three dose-escalation patients achieved partial responses, one with hepatocellular carcinoma and two with cutaneous melanoma. Peripheral TCRbeta sequencing aimed to test whether ivuxolimab altered TCR sequence diversity and caused clonal T-cell expansion. Among the 50 to 55 dose-escalation patients, about 19 had hepatocellular carcinoma, roughly 15 melanoma, 9 renal cell carcinoma and 9 head and neck cancer. Patients were allowed to have had prior anti-PD-1, anti-PD-L1 or anti-CTLA-4 therapy, and 40% of the dose-escalation patients had been treated with checkpoint inhibitors. The paper covers the monotherapy dose-escalation part of the phase I ivuxolimab trial, which included N ≈ 50 patients.

Genomic DNA was isolated from the sorted cells so that the TCRbeta CDR3 region could be sequenced. The immunoSEQ Assay was used to sequence the TCRbeta CDR3 regions. TCRdb mirrors the immuneACCESS table, restricted to in-frame sequences. Some clones are absent from its copies; in checked studies, under half trace to an unresolved V gene, and the reason for the others is unknown. Present in this sample are just over 35,000 clones, more than 75% of which were seen just once. The ten largest account for over 20% of the sample. CDR1 and CDR2 (MGHRA, YSYEKL) derive from the germline V gene. The CDR3 spans 21 residues, from the cysteine through the phenylalanine. Only CDR3 DNA remains: 63 bases, in frame from the first base. The V end loses 1 base and the J end loses 4 bases, and a stretch of 31 bases separates them. Points on this clone: The antigen this receptor binds is unknown. The input lacks base qualities; no much larger clone sits a single base away.

The trial excluded patients who had a history of autoimmune disease or who were on systemic immunosuppression. Peripheral blood for TCR sequencing was collected from all dose cohorts at baseline, on cycle 4 day 1, and on cycle 7 day 1. The samples were drawn from a first-in-human, open-label, multicenter phase I dose-escalation trial of ivuxolimab. Adults with locally advanced or metastatic melanoma, renal cell, hepatocellular, or head and neck squamous cell carcinoma were enrolled in the trial. Before TCR sequencing, CD4+ and CD8+ T cells were separately sorted from peripheral blood. Study-wide conclusions, independent of this receptor: Low levels of normalized T-cell clonal expansion were also shown by some nonresponding patients. In the 0.1-3.0 mg/kg groups, partial responders had among the lowest normalized peripheral clonal expansion, particularly in CD8+ T cells. The antigen specificity of the peripheral T cells that underwent clonal expansion was not determined. After ivuxolimab, expanded clones were on average more numerous among CD8+ T cells than among CD4+ T cells. Clonal expansion of both CD4+ and CD8+ blood T cells was observed from baseline to week 6 at doses 0.1 to 3.0 mg/kg.

The receptor chain draws on TRBV4-1 and TRBJ1-1, with no reliable assignment of the D segment. The source of this sequence is an adult with an advanced solid tumor such as melanoma, head and neck, liver or kidney cancer. The sample consisted of CD4+ or CD8+ T cells sorted from blood, taken in a trial of the OX40 agonist ivuxolimab. The CDR3 reads as follows: CASSQVVLIRGKTAKGTEAFF. In nucleotide form, the sequence is TGCGCCAGCAGCCAAGTTGTACTGATCAGAGGGAAAACCGCTAAGGGCACTGAAGCTTTCTTT.